This TCR beta chain was recovered during a study of blood T cell repertoires in COVID-19. The CDR3 covers 15 residues. Germline lookup yields CDR1 SGHNT and CDR2 YYREEE (reference sequence). Trimming took 0 bases from V and 5 from J, leaving 14 bases between them. TCRdb's table, derived via immunoSEQ multiplex PCR, lists solely in-frame clones and lacks some. The sample gives about 240,000 clones, around four fifths of which show up once; under 15% is in the top ten. The chain recombines TRBV5-4 with TRBJ2-5, with D hard to call. The sequencing sample was made of peripheral blood. The source of this sequence is a woman aged 55-69 years with active or convalescent COVID-19. The CDR3 protein is CASSLDLGTRETQYF. In DNA, the CDR3 is TGTGCCAGCAGCTTGGATTTGGGTACGCGGGAGACCCAGTACTTC.